This T cell receptor (beta chain) was identified in a study of T cells in tuberculosis. About the study: IGRA-negative adolescents, IGRA-positive adolescents with latent tuberculosis and adults with active tuberculosis formed this South African cohort.

Profiling relied on immunoSEQ multiplex PCR, and the TCRdb table lists in-frame clones only, not all of them. The sample gives roughly 30,000 clones, approximately 91% of which show up once; 2.2% is in the top ten. The sample was PBMCs. This clonotype was obtained from a donor under 30 with latent tuberculosis or without tuberculosis infection.

The CDR3 nucleotides are TGCGCCAGCAGCTGGAGCGGGAGGGCCTCAAACTACGAGCAGTACTTC. Encoded protein: CASSWSGRASNYEQYF. The J gene is TRBJ2-7, the V gene TRBV5-1; TRBD2 matches 10 bases. CDR3 length: 16 residues. Trimming at V came to 3 bases and at J to 3 bases, leaving 9 bases not matched to a gene. Germline CDR1 SGHRS, CDR2 YFSETQ.